These T cell receptor beta chains were read from a single sample in a study of blood T cells in healthy people across ages. TCRdb used MiXCR to reprocess the 5' RACE reads, holding one entry per CDR3 protein. Among over 700,000 distinct CDR3 sequences, around a quarter were seen once, and the ten largest hold 9.4%. These data are also associated with another study on T cells of mothers and their children.

Sequencing input: blood. The receptors shown here come from a boy younger than 18 in good health. The CDR3 runs from the conserved cysteine through the conserved F or W. D genes are given only for firm matches. Where a row states a size, it is once, few, many or the class of an expanded clone; other rows omit it.

d_call: TRBD2
cdr3_length: 16
j_call: TRBJ2-5
v_call: TRBV6-6
clone_size: .
cdr3_nt: TGTGCCAGCAGTTACTTCAAGACTAGCGGGAAAGAGACCCAGTACTTC
cdr3_aa: CASSYFKTSGKETQYF

d_call: TRBD2
cdr3_length: 15
j_call: TRBJ2-1
v_call: TRBV27
clone_size: few
cdr3_nt: TGTGCCAGCAGTTTCGGGACTAGCGGGAGCTATGAGCAGTTCTTC
cdr3_aa: CASSFGTSGSYEQFF

d_call: .
cdr3_length: 14
j_call: TRBJ2-3
v_call: TRBV5-1
clone_size: .
cdr3_nt: TGCGCCAGCAGCTTCCAGCTCTACACAGATACGCAGTATTTT
cdr3_aa: CASSFQLYTDTQYF

d_call: TRBD1
cdr3_length: 16
j_call: TRBJ2-3
v_call: TRBV7-3
clone_size: .
cdr3_nt: TGTGCCAGCAGCCGTAACGCAACAAGAGGGACAGGGCGGCAGTATTTT
cdr3_aa: CASSRNATRGTGRQYF

d_call: .
cdr3_length: 13
j_call: TRBJ2-7
v_call: TRBV6-1
clone_size: few
cdr3_nt: TGTGCCAGCAGTGACTACAGAACCTACGAGCAGTACTTC
cdr3_aa: CASSDYRTYEQYF

d_call: .
cdr3_length: 13
j_call: TRBJ1-1
v_call: TRBV7-9
clone_size: few
cdr3_nt: TGTGCCAGCAGGTTAAAGACGATGGCTGAAGCTTTCTTT
cdr3_aa: CASRLKTMAEAFF

d_call: TRBD2
cdr3_length: 17
j_call: TRBJ2-1
v_call: TRBV29-1
clone_size: few
cdr3_nt: TGCAGCGTAAGCTCTAGCGGGAGTCTCGGAGGGTACAATGAGCAGTTCTTC
cdr3_aa: CSVSSSGSLGGYNEQFF

d_call: .
cdr3_length: 13
j_call: TRBJ1-1
v_call: TRBV29-1
clone_size: .
cdr3_nt: TGCAGCGCCCGAAGGGGGGGCCAAGGTGAAGCTTTCTTT
cdr3_aa: CSARRGGQGEAFF

d_call: TRBD1
cdr3_length: 17
j_call: TRBJ1-4
v_call: TRBV29-1
clone_size: .
cdr3_nt: TGCAGCGCACAACGGGCAGGGGGCGGTTCAACTAATGAAAAACTGTTTTTT
cdr3_aa: CSAQRAGGGSTNEKLFF

d_call: .
cdr3_length: 14
j_call: TRBJ2-7
v_call: TRBV15
clone_size: .
cdr3_nt: TGTGCCACCAGCAGAGCAGCCGAGGTCCCCGAGCAGTACTTC
cdr3_aa: CATSRAAEVPEQYF

d_call: .
cdr3_length: 16
j_call: TRBJ2-7
v_call: TRBV4-1
clone_size: .
cdr3_nt: TGCGCCAGCAGCACCTACCCTTACAGGGTGGACTACGAGCAGTACTTC
cdr3_aa: CASSTYPYRVDYEQYF

d_call: TRBD1
cdr3_length: 13
j_call: TRBJ1-2
v_call: TRBV6-5
clone_size: .
cdr3_nt: TGTGCCAGCACGCCGGGACAGGCTTATGGCTACACCTTC
cdr3_aa: CASTPGQAYGYTF

d_call: TRBD1
cdr3_length: 14
j_call: TRBJ2-7
v_call: TRBV7-2
clone_size: .
cdr3_nt: TGTGCCAGCAACGGGCCAGGGGGCTCCTACGAGCAGTACTTC
cdr3_aa: CASNGPGGSYEQYF

d_call: .
cdr3_length: 11
j_call: TRBJ2-1
v_call: TRBV28
clone_size: .
cdr3_nt: TGTGCCAGCAGTTTCGGTGGAAGGCAGTTCTTC
cdr3_aa: CASSFGGRQFF

d_call: TRBD1
cdr3_length: 16
j_call: TRBJ2-3
v_call: TRBV12-3/TRBV12-4
clone_size: .
cdr3_nt: TGTGCCAGCAGTTATCCGCCGGGACAGGGGATAGATACGCAGTATTTT
cdr3_aa: CASSYPPGQGIDTQYF

d_call: .
cdr3_length: 14
j_call: TRBJ1-2
v_call: TRBV6-2/TRBV6-3
clone_size: few
cdr3_nt: TGTGCCAGCAGTTCCATGAGGGCCGCCTATGGCTACACCTTC
cdr3_aa: CASSSMRAAYGYTF

d_call: .
cdr3_length: 14
j_call: TRBJ1-3
v_call: TRBV11-2
clone_size: .
cdr3_nt: TGTGCCAGCAGCTTCGACATCTCTGGAAACACCATATATTTT
cdr3_aa: CASSFDISGNTIYF

d_call: TRBD2
cdr3_length: 18
j_call: TRBJ2-1
v_call: TRBV7-8
clone_size: .
cdr3_nt: TGTGCCAGCAGCTCCACCTCCCGAGCGGGGGGACTCAGGGGTGAGCAGTTCTTC
cdr3_aa: CASSSTSRAGGLRGEQFF

d_call: .
cdr3_length: 13
j_call: TRBJ1-2
v_call: TRBV7-9
clone_size: few
cdr3_nt: TGTGCCAGCAGCTTAGCAACAAACTATGGCTACACCTTC
cdr3_aa: CASSLATNYGYTF

d_call: .
cdr3_length: 14
j_call: TRBJ1-2
v_call: TRBV11-2
clone_size: .
cdr3_nt: TGTGCCAGCAGCTTAGTCGCAGGGGTCGCGGGCTACACCTTC
cdr3_aa: CASSLVAGVAGYTF

d_call: .
cdr3_length: 15
j_call: TRBJ2-7
v_call: TRBV6-1
clone_size: few
cdr3_nt: TGTGCCAGCAGTGGGGTCGGCGCGGGATCGGGTGAGCAGTACTTC
cdr3_aa: CASSGVGAGSGEQYF

d_call: .
cdr3_length: 15
j_call: TRBJ1-1
v_call: TRBV6-1
clone_size: .
cdr3_nt: TGTGCCAGCAGTGGAACAGAAACAGGGTGGAATGAACCTTTCTTT
cdr3_aa: CASSGTETGWNEPFF

d_call: .
cdr3_length: 13
j_call: TRBJ2-1
v_call: TRBV2
clone_size: many
cdr3_nt: TGTGCCAGCAGTGAAGCTAGCCAGCGATGGCAGTTCTTC
cdr3_aa: CASSEASQRWQFF

d_call: TRBD1
cdr3_length: 15
j_call: TRBJ2-7
v_call: TRBV3-1
clone_size: few
cdr3_nt: TGTGCCAGCAGCCCCACCGGGACAGGAGATTACGAGCAGTACTTC
cdr3_aa: CASSPTGTGDYEQYF

d_call: .
cdr3_length: 14
j_call: TRBJ2-5
v_call: TRBV29-1
clone_size: .
cdr3_nt: TGCAGCGTTGAAGCCGGGACACCCTGGGGAGAGCAGTACTTC
cdr3_aa: CSVEAGTPWGEQYF

d_call: .
cdr3_length: 15
j_call: TRBJ2-1
v_call: TRBV6-1
clone_size: few
cdr3_nt: TGTGCCAGCCAGGGGGGCGGGAGCTCCTACAATGAGCAGTTCTTC
cdr3_aa: CASQGGGSSYNEQFF

d_call: .
cdr3_length: 18
j_call: TRBJ2-1
v_call: TRBV6-2/TRBV6-3
clone_size: once
cdr3_nt: TGTGCCAGCAGTTACCCTACAAACAGGCCTGCTAACTACAATGAGCAGTTCTTC
cdr3_aa: CASSYPTNRPANYNEQFF

d_call: TRBD1
cdr3_length: 14
j_call: TRBJ1-2
v_call: TRBV6-5
clone_size: once
cdr3_nt: TGTGCCAGCAGCCCCAGTAGGGACAGAAAAGGCTACACCTTC
cdr3_aa: CASSPSRDRKGYTF

d_call: .
cdr3_length: 15
j_call: TRBJ2-7
v_call: TRBV11-3
clone_size: .
cdr3_nt: TGTGCCAGCAGCTTTAGGTCCGACGGTTTCTACGAGCAGTACTTC
cdr3_aa: CASSFRSDGFYEQYF

d_call: .
cdr3_length: 13
j_call: TRBJ2-5
v_call: TRBV7-9
clone_size: few
cdr3_nt: TGTGCCAGCAGCTTAGGGGATGGCGAGACCCAGTACTTC
cdr3_aa: CASSLGDGETQYF

d_call: .
cdr3_length: 17
j_call: TRBJ1-5
v_call: TRBV6-1
clone_size: .
cdr3_nt: TGTGCCAGCAGTGACCTTGCCGGCGGTGAACAGGATCAGCCCCAGCATTTT
cdr3_aa: CASSDLAGGEQDQPQHF

d_call: .
cdr3_length: 14
j_call: TRBJ2-5
v_call: TRBV12-3/TRBV12-4
clone_size: many
cdr3_nt: TGTGCCAGCATCGGGGGACGCCGCCAAGAGACCCAGTACTTC
cdr3_aa: CASIGGRRQETQYF

d_call: .
cdr3_length: 16
j_call: TRBJ1-5
v_call: TRBV12-3/TRBV12-4
clone_size: .
cdr3_nt: TGTGCCAGCAGTCCTATCGGGCCCGGAGGTGATCAGCCCCAGCATTTT
cdr3_aa: CASSPIGPGGDQPQHF

d_call: .
cdr3_length: 16
j_call: TRBJ2-3
v_call: TRBV4-1
clone_size: few
cdr3_nt: TGCGCCAGCAGCCAGGATATTGGACTCCAAATGGCGGCGCAGTATTTT
cdr3_aa: CASSQDIGLQMAAQYF

d_call: .
cdr3_length: 12
j_call: TRBJ2-7
v_call: TRBV12-5
clone_size: few
cdr3_nt: TGTGCTAGTGGTTTGGATCCGCTCGAGCAGTACTTC
cdr3_aa: CASGLDPLEQYF

d_call: TRBD2
cdr3_length: 16
j_call: TRBJ2-4
v_call: TRBV3-1
clone_size: few
cdr3_nt: TGTGCCAGCAGCCAGGGACTAGCGGTAGCCAAAAACATTCAGTACTTC
cdr3_aa: CASSQGLAVAKNIQYF

d_call: TRBD2
cdr3_length: 15
j_call: TRBJ2-5
v_call: TRBV5-1
clone_size: few
cdr3_nt: TGCGCCAGCAGCTTCTCCGGGAGGGCCGATGAGACCCAGTACTTC
cdr3_aa: CASSFSGRADETQYF

d_call: TRBD1
cdr3_length: 13
j_call: TRBJ1-5
v_call: TRBV29-1
clone_size: .
cdr3_nt: TGCAGCGTTAATAAACAGGGGACCCAGCCCCAGCATTTT
cdr3_aa: CSVNKQGTQPQHF

d_call: .
cdr3_length: 14
j_call: TRBJ2-1
v_call: TRBV4-3
clone_size: .
cdr3_nt: TGCGCCAGCAGCACAGAGCAGGAGTACAATGAGCAGTTCTTC
cdr3_aa: CASSTEQEYNEQFF

d_call: TRBD2
cdr3_length: 17
j_call: TRBJ2-4
v_call: TRBV4-1
clone_size: .
cdr3_nt: TGCGCCAGCAGCCAAGACCTACTAGCGGGAGGCGGGGACATTCAGTACTTC
cdr3_aa: CASSQDLLAGGGDIQYF

d_call: TRBD1
cdr3_length: 14
j_call: TRBJ2-7
v_call: TRBV20-1
clone_size: few
cdr3_nt: TGCAGTGCGGAACCGACAGGGCAGGCCCACGAGCAGTACTTC
cdr3_aa: CSAEPTGQAHEQYF

d_call: .
cdr3_length: 13
j_call: TRBJ2-3
v_call: TRBV5-1
clone_size: .
cdr3_nt: TGCGCCAGCAGCAGGTCTCCTGGCGATACGCAGTATTTT
cdr3_aa: CASSRSPGDTQYF

d_call: TRBD1
cdr3_length: 13
j_call: TRBJ1-5
v_call: TRBV12-3/TRBV12-4
clone_size: many
cdr3_nt: TGTGCCAGCACCCGACAGGGAGGGCAGCCCCAGCATTTT
cdr3_aa: CASTRQGGQPQHF

d_call: TRBD2
cdr3_length: 16
j_call: TRBJ2-5
v_call: TRBV24-1
clone_size: .
cdr3_nt: TGTGCCACCAGTGACGCCGGGACTAGCTTCCAAGAGACCCAGTACTTC
cdr3_aa: CATSDAGTSFQETQYF

d_call: TRBD1
cdr3_length: 15
j_call: TRBJ2-7
v_call: TRBV7-2
clone_size: .
cdr3_nt: TGTGCCAACAGCCCAGCACGGACAGGGGGTTCCGAGCAGTACTTC
cdr3_aa: CANSPARTGGSEQYF

d_call: TRBD1
cdr3_length: 14
j_call: TRBJ1-5
v_call: TRBV12-3/TRBV12-4
clone_size: once
cdr3_nt: TGTGCCAGCCGGGACAGGTTAGTCGGTCAGCCCCAGCATTTT
cdr3_aa: CASRDRLVGQPQHF

d_call: TRBD2
cdr3_length: 15
j_call: TRBJ2-5
v_call: TRBV3-1
clone_size: few
cdr3_nt: TGTGCCAGCAGCCAAGCTAGCGGGAGTCCGAAGACCCAGTACTTC
cdr3_aa: CASSQASGSPKTQYF

d_call: TRBD1
cdr3_length: 14
j_call: TRBJ1-4
v_call: TRBV27
clone_size: .
cdr3_nt: TGTGCCAGCAGGCGGACAGGGGGTGATGAAAAACTGTTTTTT
cdr3_aa: CASRRTGGDEKLFF

d_call: .
cdr3_length: 13
j_call: TRBJ2-5
v_call: TRBV4-2
clone_size: .
cdr3_nt: TGTGCCAGCAGCCAAGTTTTATTTGAGACCCAGTACTTC
cdr3_aa: CASSQVLFETQYF